These T cell receptor beta chains were read from a single sample in a study of blood T cell repertoires in COVID-19. TCRdb's copy holds only in-frame clones and misses some; the assay was immunoSEQ multiplex PCR. Of 400,000 to 450,000 clones in the sample, approximately 92% are singletons; the top ten hold 1.1%. Source material: PBMCs or T cells enriched from blood (not recorded which). These receptors were taken from a man aged 25 to 45 who had recovered from COVID-19. CDR3s include the opening cysteine and the closing phenylalanine or tryptophan. The D gene is left open where the match is weak. Not every row has a clone size; where given, it reads once, few, many or a size class.

>.|TRBD1|TRBV18|TRBJ1-1
CASSPLGQGGDTEAFF
TGTGCCAGCTCACCATTGGGACAGGGGGGGGACACTGAAGCTTTCTTT
>once|.|TRBV5-1|TRBJ2-5
CASSSPAWGGETQYF
TGCGCCAGCAGCTCCCCCGCGTGGGGAGGAGAGACCCAGTACTTC
>few|TRBD1|TRBV6-5|TRBJ1-1
CASRPDRGGNEAFF
TGTGCCAGCAGACCCGACAGGGGAGGAAATGAAGCTTTCTTT
>.|.|TRBV4-1|TRBJ1-5
CASSQIQGQPQHF
TGCGCCAGCAGCCAAATACAGGGCCAGCCCCAGCATTTT
>.|TRBD2|TRBV7-3|TRBJ2-1
CASSLVLAGVVEQFF
TGTGCCAGCAGCTTAGTTCTAGCGGGAGTTGTTGAGCAGTTCTTC
>few|.|TRBV5-1|TRBJ2-1
CASSLAQGVDEQFF
TGCGCCAGCAGCTTGGCCCAAGGGGTTGATGAGCAGTTCTTC
>.|.|TRBV11-2|TRBJ1-4
CASSLTEIGEKLFF
TGTGCCAGCAGCTTAACCGAAATCGGTGAAAAACTGTTTTTT
>.|TRBD1|TRBV27|TRBJ1-4
CASSSIPGQGPEKLFF
TGTGCCAGCAGTTCCATCCCGGGACAGGGCCCTGAAAAACTGTTTTTT
>.|TRBD2|TRBV28|TRBJ2-2
CASSLSASGFFATGELFF
TGTGCCAGCAGTTTATCAGCTAGCGGATTCTTTGCCACCGGGGAGCTGTTTTTT
>.|.|TRBV5-1|TRBJ1-2
CASSLGGGRYGYTF
TGCGCCAGCAGCTTGGGTGGAGGAAGATATGGCTACACCTTC
>once|TRBD1|TRBV10-1|TRBJ2-1
CASSESGTGNNEQFF
TGCGCCAGCAGTGAGTCTGGGACAGGGAACAATGAGCAGTTCTTC
>.|TRBD1|TRBV5-1|TRBJ2-5
CASSLSTTGGLGETQYF
TGCGCCAGCAGCTTGTCCACGACAGGGGGCTTGGGTGAGACCCAGTACTTC
>once|.|TRBV28|TRBJ1-1
CASSLGQGLEAFF
TGTGCCAGCAGTTTAGGCCAGGGTCTCGAAGCTTTCTTT
>.|.|TRBV5-1|TRBJ2-5
CASSDSLQETQYF
TGCGCCAGCAGTGACTCTTTACAAGAGACCCAGTACTTC
>.|.|TRBV20-1|TRBJ1-5
CSASLPGNQPQHF
TGCAGTGCTAGTCTTCCAGGCAATCAGCCCCAGCATTTT
>.|.|TRBV7-6|TRBJ2-1
CASSLGLEKLEQFF
TGTGCCAGCAGCTTAGGCCTAGAAAAACTTGAGCAGTTCTTC
>.|TRBD1|TRBV28|TRBJ1-4
CASSSTGAGEKLFF
TGTGCCAGCAGTTCGACAGGGGCGGGCGAAAAACTGTTTTTT
>.|.|TRBV6-1|TRBJ2-7
CASSDPYEQYF
TGTGCCAGCAGTGATCCGTACGAGCAGTACTTC
>few|.|TRBV5-1|TRBJ2-6
CASSLGQASSGANVLTF
TGCGCCAGCAGCTTGGGCCAGGCTTCCTCCGGGGCCAACGTCCTGACTTTC
>.|.|TRBV30|TRBJ1-1
CAFSSPGVEAFF
TGTGCCTTCTCCTCACCCGGGGTCGAAGCTTTCTTT
>.|.|TRBV6-5|TRBJ2-6
CASSWTRAGANVLTF
TGTGCCAGCAGTTGGACGAGGGCTGGGGCCAACGTCCTGACTTTC
>.|.|TRBV11-3|TRBJ1-2
CASNDPQASRSNGYTF
TGTGCCAGCAACGATCCCCAGGCCTCTCGGTCGAATGGCTACACCTTC
>.|TRBD2|TRBV18|TRBJ2-1
CASSPRLAGDNEQFF
TGTGCCAGCTCACCCAGACTAGCGGGAGACAATGAGCAGTTCTTC